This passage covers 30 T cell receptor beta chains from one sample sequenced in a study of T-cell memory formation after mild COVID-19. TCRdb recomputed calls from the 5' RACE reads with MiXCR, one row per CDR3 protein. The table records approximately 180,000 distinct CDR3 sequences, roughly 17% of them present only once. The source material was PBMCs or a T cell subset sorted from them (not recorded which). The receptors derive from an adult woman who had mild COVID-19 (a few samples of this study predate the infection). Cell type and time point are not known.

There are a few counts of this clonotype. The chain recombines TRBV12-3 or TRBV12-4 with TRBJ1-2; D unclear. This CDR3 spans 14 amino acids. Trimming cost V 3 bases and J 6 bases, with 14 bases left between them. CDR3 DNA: TGTGCCAGCAGTTTGGCGGGGAGGAGGGATGGCTACACCTTC. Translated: CASSLAGRRDGYTF.

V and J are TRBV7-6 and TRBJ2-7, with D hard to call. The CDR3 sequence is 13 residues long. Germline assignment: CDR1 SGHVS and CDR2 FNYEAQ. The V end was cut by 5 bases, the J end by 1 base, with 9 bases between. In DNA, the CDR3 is TGTGCCAGCAGCATAGGTTCTTCCTACGAGCAGTACTTC. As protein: CASSIGSSYEQYF.

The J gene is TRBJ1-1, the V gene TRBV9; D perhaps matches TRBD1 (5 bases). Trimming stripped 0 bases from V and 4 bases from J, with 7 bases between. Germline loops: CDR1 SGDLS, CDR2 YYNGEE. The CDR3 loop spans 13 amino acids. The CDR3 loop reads CASSVVRGTEAFF. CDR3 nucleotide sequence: TGTGCCAGCAGCGTAGTGAGGGGCACTGAAGCTTTCTTT.

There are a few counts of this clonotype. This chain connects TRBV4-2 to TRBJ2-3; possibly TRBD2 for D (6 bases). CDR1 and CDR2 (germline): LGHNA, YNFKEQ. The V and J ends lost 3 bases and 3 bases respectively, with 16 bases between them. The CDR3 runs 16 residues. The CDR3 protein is CASSQAGTSFTDTQYF. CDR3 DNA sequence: TGTGCCAGCAGCCAGGCTGGAACTAGCTTTACAGATACGCAGTATTTT.

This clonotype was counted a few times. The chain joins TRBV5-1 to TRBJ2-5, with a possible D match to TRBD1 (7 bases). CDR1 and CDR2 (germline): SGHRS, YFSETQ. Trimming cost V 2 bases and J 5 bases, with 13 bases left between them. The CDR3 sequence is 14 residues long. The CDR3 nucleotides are TGCGCCAGCAGCTTCAGGGGGGTTGAGGAGACCCAGTACTTC. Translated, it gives CASSFRGVEETQYF.

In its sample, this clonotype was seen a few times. The CDR3 DNA reads as TGCGCCAGCAGCCCCCGATCCTACTCCTACGAGCAGTACTTC. Translation: CASSPRSYSYEQYF. The chain links TRBV5-1 to TRBJ2-7; no clear D gene. Germline CDR1 and CDR2: SGHRS and YFSETQ. The CDR3 length is 14 residues. The V end was cut by 4 bases, the J end by 0 bases, with 11 bases between.

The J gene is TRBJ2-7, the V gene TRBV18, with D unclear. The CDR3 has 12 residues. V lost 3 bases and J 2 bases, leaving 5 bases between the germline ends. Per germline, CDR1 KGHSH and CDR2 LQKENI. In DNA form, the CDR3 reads TGTGCCAGCTCACCCCAACCCTACGAGCAGTACTTC. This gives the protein CASSPQPYEQYF. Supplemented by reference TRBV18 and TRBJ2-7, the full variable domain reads NAGVMQNPRHLVRRRGQEARLRCSPMKGHSHVYWYRQLPEEGLKFMVYLQKENIIDESGMPKERFSAEFPKEGPSILRIQQVVRGDSAAYFCASSPQPYEQYFGPGTRLTVT.

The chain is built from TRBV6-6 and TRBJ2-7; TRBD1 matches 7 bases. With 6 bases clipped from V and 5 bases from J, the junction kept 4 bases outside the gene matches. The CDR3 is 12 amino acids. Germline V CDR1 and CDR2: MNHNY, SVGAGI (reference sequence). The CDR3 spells CASRLTGDEQYF. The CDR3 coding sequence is TGTGCCAGCAGGCTTACAGGGGACGAGCAGTACTTC.

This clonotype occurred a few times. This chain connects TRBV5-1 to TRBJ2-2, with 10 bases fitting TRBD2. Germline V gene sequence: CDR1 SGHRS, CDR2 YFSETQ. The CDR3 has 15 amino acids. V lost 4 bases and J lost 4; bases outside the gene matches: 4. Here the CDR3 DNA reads TGCGCCAGCAGCCCGGGACTAGCGCGCACCGGGGAGCTGTTTTTT. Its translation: CASSPGLARTGELFF.

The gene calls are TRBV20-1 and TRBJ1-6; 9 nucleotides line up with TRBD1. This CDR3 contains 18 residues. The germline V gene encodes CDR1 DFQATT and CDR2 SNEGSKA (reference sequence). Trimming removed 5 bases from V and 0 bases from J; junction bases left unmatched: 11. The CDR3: CSAPYGTGQFSYNSPLHF. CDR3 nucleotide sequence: TGCAGTGCTCCATACGGGACAGGGCAATTCTCCTATAATTCACCCCTCCACTTT.

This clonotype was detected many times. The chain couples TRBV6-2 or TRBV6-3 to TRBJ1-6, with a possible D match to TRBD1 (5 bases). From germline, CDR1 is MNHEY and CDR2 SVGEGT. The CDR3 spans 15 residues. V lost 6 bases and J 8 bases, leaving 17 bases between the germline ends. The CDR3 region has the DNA TGTGCCAGCAGCTACGAGGGGTTTCGGGATTCACCCCTCCACTTT. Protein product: CASSYEGFRDSPLHF.

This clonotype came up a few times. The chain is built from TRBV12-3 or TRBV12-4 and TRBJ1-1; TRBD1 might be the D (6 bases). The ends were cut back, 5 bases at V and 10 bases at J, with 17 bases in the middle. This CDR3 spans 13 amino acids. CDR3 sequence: CASSPGGPLGAFF. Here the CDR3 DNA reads TGTGCCAGCAGTCCGGGGGGCCCCTTGGGAGCTTTCTTT.

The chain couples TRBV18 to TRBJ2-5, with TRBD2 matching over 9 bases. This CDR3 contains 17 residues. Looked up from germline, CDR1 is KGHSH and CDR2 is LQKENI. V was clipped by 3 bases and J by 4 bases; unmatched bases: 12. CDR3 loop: CASSPSLVSGGLETQYF. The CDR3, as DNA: TGTGCCAGCTCACCGTCCCTTGTTAGCGGGGGATTAGAGACCCAGTACTTC.

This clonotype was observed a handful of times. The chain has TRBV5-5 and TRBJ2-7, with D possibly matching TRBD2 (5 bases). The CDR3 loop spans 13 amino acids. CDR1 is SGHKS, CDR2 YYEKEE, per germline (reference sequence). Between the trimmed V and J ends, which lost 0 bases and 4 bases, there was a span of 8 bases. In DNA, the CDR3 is TGTGCCAGCAGCTTGGTTCCGGGGTACGAGCAGTACTTC. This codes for CASSLVPGYEQYF.

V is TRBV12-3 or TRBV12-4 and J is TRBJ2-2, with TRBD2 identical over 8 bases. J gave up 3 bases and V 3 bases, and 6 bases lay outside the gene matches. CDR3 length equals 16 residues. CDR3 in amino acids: CASSFLTSGYTGELFF. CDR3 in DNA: TGTGCCAGCAGTTTTTTAACTAGCGGTTACACCGGGGAGCTGTTTTTT.

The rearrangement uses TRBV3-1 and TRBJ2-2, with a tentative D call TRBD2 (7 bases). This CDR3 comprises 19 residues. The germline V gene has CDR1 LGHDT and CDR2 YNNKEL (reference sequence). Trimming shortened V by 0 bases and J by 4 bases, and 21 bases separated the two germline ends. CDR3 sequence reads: CASSQEYGRGAWGTGELFF. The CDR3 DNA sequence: TGTGCCAGCAGCCAAGAGTACGGACGGGGGGCCTGGGGCACCGGGGAGCTGTTTTTT.

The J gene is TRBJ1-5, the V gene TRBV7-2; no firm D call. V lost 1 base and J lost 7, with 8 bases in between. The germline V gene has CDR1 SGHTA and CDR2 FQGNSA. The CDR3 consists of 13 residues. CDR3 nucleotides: TGTGCCAGCAGCTTAGGAGTCCAGCAGCCCCAGCATTTT. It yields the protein CASSLGVQQPQHF.

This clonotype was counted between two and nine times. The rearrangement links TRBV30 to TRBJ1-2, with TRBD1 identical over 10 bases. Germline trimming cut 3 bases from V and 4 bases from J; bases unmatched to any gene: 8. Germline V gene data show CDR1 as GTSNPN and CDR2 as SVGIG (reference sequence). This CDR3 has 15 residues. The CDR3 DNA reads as TGTGCCTGGAGGCCACCGGGACAGGGGTTCTATGGCTACACCTTC. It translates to CAWRPPGQGFYGYTF.

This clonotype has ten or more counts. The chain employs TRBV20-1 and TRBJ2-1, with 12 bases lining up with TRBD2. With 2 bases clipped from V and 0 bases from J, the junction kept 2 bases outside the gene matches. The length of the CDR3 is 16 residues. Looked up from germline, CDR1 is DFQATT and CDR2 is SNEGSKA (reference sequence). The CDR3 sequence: CSARSLAGGSYNEQFF. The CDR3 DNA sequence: TGCAGTGCTAGATCACTAGCGGGGGGCTCCTACAATGAGCAGTTCTTC.

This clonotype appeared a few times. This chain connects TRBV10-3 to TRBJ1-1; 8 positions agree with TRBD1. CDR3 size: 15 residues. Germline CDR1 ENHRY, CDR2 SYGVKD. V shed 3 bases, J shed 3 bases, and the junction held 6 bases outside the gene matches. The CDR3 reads CAISEGQGGYTEAFF. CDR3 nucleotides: TGTGCCATCAGTGAAGGACAGGGTGGTTACACTGAAGCTTTCTTT.

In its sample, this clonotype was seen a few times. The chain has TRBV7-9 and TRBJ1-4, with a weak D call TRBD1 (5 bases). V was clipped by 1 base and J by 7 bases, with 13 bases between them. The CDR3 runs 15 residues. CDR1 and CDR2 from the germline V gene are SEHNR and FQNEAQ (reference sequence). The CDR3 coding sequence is TGTGCCAGCAGCTTAGTGGAGGGGAGAGGTGAAAAACTGTTTTTT. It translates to CASSLVEGRGEKLFF.

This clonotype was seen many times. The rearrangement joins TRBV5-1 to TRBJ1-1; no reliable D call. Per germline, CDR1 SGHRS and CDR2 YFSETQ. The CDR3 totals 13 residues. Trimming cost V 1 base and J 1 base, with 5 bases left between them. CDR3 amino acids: CASSLWGNTEAFF. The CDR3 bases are TGCGCCAGCAGCTTGTGGGGGAACACTGAAGCTTTCTTT.

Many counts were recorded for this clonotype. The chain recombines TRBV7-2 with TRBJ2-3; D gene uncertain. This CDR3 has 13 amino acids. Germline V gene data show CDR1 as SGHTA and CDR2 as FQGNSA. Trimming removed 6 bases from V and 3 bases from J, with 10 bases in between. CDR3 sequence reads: CASRIGATDTQYF. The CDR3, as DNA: TGTGCCAGCAGAATTGGAGCAACAGATACGCAGTATTTT.

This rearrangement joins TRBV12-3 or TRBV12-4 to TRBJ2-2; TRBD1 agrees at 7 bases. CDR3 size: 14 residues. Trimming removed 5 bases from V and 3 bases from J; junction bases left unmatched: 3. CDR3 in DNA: TGTGCCAGCAGTAGCAGGGGGTACACCGGGGAGCTGTTTTTT. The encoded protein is CASSSRGYTGELFF.

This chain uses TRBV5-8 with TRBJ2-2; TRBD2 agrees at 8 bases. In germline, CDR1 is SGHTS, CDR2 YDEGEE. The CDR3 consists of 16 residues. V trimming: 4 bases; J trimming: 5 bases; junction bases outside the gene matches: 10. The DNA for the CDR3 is TGTGCCAGCAGCGTAAGGAAAGCGGGAGAAACCGGGGAGCTGTTTTTT. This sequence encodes CASSVRKAGETGELFF.

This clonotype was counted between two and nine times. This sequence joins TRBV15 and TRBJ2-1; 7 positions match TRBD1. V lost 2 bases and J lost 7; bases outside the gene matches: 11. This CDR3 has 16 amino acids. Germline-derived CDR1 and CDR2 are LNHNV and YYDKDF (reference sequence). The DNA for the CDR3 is TGTGCCACCAGCAGATCGGGACAGAGCCTAAGGAATGAGCAGTTCTTC. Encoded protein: CATSRSGQSLRNEQFF.

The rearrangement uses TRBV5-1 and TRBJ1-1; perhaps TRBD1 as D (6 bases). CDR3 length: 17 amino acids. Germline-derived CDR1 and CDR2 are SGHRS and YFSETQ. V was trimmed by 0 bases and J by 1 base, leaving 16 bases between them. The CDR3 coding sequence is TGCGCCAGCAGCTTGGGTCAGGGGATTTTGGGGAACACTGAAGCTTTCTTT. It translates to CASSLGQGILGNTEAFF.

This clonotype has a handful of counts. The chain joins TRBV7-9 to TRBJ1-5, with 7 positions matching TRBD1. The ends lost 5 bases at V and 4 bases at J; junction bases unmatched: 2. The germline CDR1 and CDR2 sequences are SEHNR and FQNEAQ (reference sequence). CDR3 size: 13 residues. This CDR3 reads CASSRDRNQPQHF. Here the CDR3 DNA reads TGTGCCAGCAGCAGGGACAGAAATCAGCCCCAGCATTTT.

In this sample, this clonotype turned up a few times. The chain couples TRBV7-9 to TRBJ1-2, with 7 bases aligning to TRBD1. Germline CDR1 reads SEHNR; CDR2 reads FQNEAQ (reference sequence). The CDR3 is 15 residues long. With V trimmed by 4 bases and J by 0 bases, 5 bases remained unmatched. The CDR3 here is CASSSRDSANYGYTF. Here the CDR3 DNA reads TGTGCCAGCAGCTCCCGGGACAGTGCTAACTATGGCTACACCTTC.

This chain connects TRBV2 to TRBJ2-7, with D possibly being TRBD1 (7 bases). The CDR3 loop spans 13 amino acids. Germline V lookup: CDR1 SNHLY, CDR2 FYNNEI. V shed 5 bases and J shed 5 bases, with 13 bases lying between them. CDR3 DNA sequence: TGTGCCAGCAGTCAGGAGGGGGCCCACGAGCAGTACTTC. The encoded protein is CASSQEGAHEQYF.